These T cell receptor beta chains were read from a single sample in a study of monozygotic twins with inflammatory bowel disease. For each CDR3 protein, TCRdb gives one entry from its re-call of the 5' RACE reads, without DNA. The sample has 80,000 or so distinct CDR3 sequences, and its top ten clones hold around 6.8%. Sequenced sample: blood. The receptors were sampled from a human donor with ulcerative colitis or Crohn's disease, or a healthy co-twin of an affected twin (not recorded which). The CDR3 runs from the conserved cysteine through the conserved F or W.

J gene | V gene | CDR3 protein
TRBJ1-1 | TRBV20-1 | CSASSGPVFGGTEAFF
TRBJ1-1 | TRBV5-1 | CASSVGQGAMGSFF
TRBJ1-6 | TRBV7-2 | CASRSSYNSPLHF
TRBJ1-2 | TRBV10-3 | CAISDPYSGGDYGYTF
TRBJ1-4 | TRBV5-1 | CASSKLSGTGNEKLFF
TRBJ2-1 | TRBV7-2 | CASSLASGIGNEQFF
TRBJ2-1 | TRBV29-1 | CSVSPAGFDEQFF
TRBJ2-5 | TRBV7-2 | CASSAGTSRETQYF
TRBJ1-6 | TRBV20-1 | CSARKPGQGASPLHF
TRBJ1-6 | TRBV5-6 | CASSVRRGIGSPLHF
TRBJ2-2 | TRBV24-1 | CATRDGLVNTGELFF
TRBJ1-6 | TRBV5-1 | CASSLLGGDGSPLHF
TRBJ2-1 | TRBV20-1 | CSALSGGPDNEQFF
TRBJ1-1 | TRBV3-1 | CASSPHGGGLAFF
TRBJ2-7 | TRBV11-2 | CASSLTSGGRYEQYF
TRBJ2-7 | TRBV7-2 | CASSFGGRSYEQYF
TRBJ1-1 | TRBV29-1 | CSVENRGRMNTEAFF
TRBJ1-1 | TRBV7-3 | CASSTTGVTEAFF
TRBJ2-5 | TRBV5-6 | CASRGFDRIIETQYF
TRBJ2-3 | TRBV5-1 | CASSVTGQLTDTQYF
TRBJ1-6 | TRBV14 | CASSQIQGGSPLHF
TRBJ2-7 | TRBV7-8 | CASSLARWAPYEQYF
TRBJ1-6 | TRBV5-1 | CASSPRTGAPLHF
TRBJ1-5 | TRBV28 | CASSPGYSLVQPQHF
TRBJ1-1 | TRBV12-3/TRBV12-4 | CASSSARGMTEAFF
TRBJ1-4 | TRBV5-1 | CASSLTGGDEKLFF
TRBJ1-5 | TRBV18 | CASSPLGTGQPQHF